One and the same sample provided the 19 T cell receptor beta chains below, sequenced in a study of blood T cells in healthy people across ages. For the second PCR, which ran for about 6 to 11 cycles, a sample-barcoded 5' primer and a J-beta primer mix were used. From the 5' RACE reads, TCRdb called clonotypes with MiXCR, one entry per CDR3 protein. Among roughly 800,000 distinct CDR3 sequences, 25% were seen once, and the ten largest hold 9.4%. The same sample was also studied in work on T cells of mothers and their children.

Sequencing was carried out using blood. The receptors here all came from a boy aged 10-17 years in good health.

The rearrangement uses TRBV12-3 or TRBV12-4 and TRBJ2-1; the match to TRBD2 covers 12 bases. The J call may be in error: the DNA end matches TRBJ2-7 better. The CDR3 has 16 residues. The CDR3: CASSPIGLAGNYEQYF. The DNA for the CDR3 is TGTGCCAGCAGCCCAATAGGACTAGCGGGGAACTACGAGCAGTACTTC.

This clonotype was observed a few times. This chain connects TRBV4-3 to TRBJ2-7, with 7 bases that match TRBD1. The germline V gene has CDR1 LGHNA and CDR2 YSLEER. This CDR3 contains 16 residues. With 0 bases clipped from V and 2 bases from J, the junction kept 7 bases outside the gene matches. Written as DNA, the CDR3 is TGCGCCAGCAGCCAAGACCGCACAGGGGCAGCCTACGAGCAGTACTTC. Amino acid sequence: CASSQDRTGAAYEQYF.

This clonotype was detected only a few times. This rearrangement joins TRBV6-5 to TRBJ1-4; perhaps TRBD1 as D (6 bases). V lost 5 bases to trimming and J lost 6 bases, with 16 bases between them. Germline CDR1 is MNHEY and CDR2 is SVGAGI. This CDR3 contains 15 residues. The CDR3 nucleotides read TGTGCCAGCAGTCCCTCGGGGGCGCCGGATGAAAAACTGTTTTTT. Encoded protein: CASSPSGAPDEKLFF.

The rearrangement uses TRBV29-1 and TRBJ2-7; D is ambiguous. The CDR3 is 11 amino acids. V dropped 6 bases and J dropped 0 bases, with 6 bases sitting between them. CDR1 and CDR2 (germline): SQVTM, ANQGSEA. CDR3 protein: CSVAHSYEQYF. The CDR3 DNA reads TGCAGCGTGGCTCACTCCTACGAGCAGTACTTC.

This clonotype was detected a few times. V is TRBV12-3 or TRBV12-4 and J is TRBJ2-3; no definite D call. The CDR3 extends over 17 amino acids. With 1 base removed from V and 2 bases from J, the gap between germline ends came to 16 bases. The CDR3 bases are TGTGCCAGCAGTTTAGGGCCACCAGCCGGATACACAGATACGCAGTATTTT. Residues: CASSLGPPAGYTDTQYF.

J is TRBJ2-7 and V is TRBV29-1; possible D gene TRBD1, 6 bases. The CDR3 extends over 12 amino acids. The V end lost 5 bases, the J end lost 1 base, and 9 bases lay between the germline ends. Germline V gene sequence: CDR1 SQVTM, CDR2 ANQGSEA. CDR3 bases: TGCAGCGTTTGGACAGCGTCCTACGAGCAGTACTTC. Translating gives CSVWTASYEQYF.

The V gene is TRBV20-1, the J gene TRBJ2-7, with 7 bases matching TRBD2. Germline V gives CDR1 DFQATT, CDR2 SNEGSKA (reference sequence). CDR3 size: 14 residues. V gave up 3 bases and J gave up 7 bases; unmatched junction bases: 12. The CDR3 DNA reads TGCAGTGCTAGTCATCCAGCGGGACTTGAAGAGCAGTACTTC. It yields the protein CSASHPAGLEEQYF.

This clonotype was detected only a few times. This chain connects TRBV29-1 to TRBJ2-1; D unresolved. V was shortened by 4 bases and J by 7 bases, with 11 bases between the two germline ends. Looked up from germline, CDR1 is SQVTM and CDR2 is ANQGSEA. This CDR3 is built from 12 residues. CDR3 protein: CSVGFYRNEQFF. The DNA of the CDR3 is TGCAGCGTTGGGTTCTACCGGAATGAGCAGTTCTTC.

The gene calls are TRBV6-2 or TRBV6-3 and TRBJ2-5, with D perhaps matching TRBD2 (6 bases). V was shortened by 5 bases and J by 5 bases, with 18 bases between the two germline ends. From germline, CDR1 is MNHEY and CDR2 SVGEGT. The CDR3 covers 15 residues. The chain's CDR3 is CASSTTGTLGETQYF. Written as DNA, the CDR3 is TGTGCCAGCAGTACGACCGGGACTTTGGGGGAGACCCAGTACTTC.

The sample holds a few counts of this clonotype. V usage is TRBV7-2 and J usage is TRBJ2-5; 7 bases fit TRBD2. The J call may be incorrect, as the DNA end agrees better with TRBJ2-1. The CDR3 totals 12 residues. Germline lookup yields CDR1 SGHTA and CDR2 FQGNSA. The chain's CDR3 is CASSLPGGEQFF. CDR3 DNA: TGTGCCAGCAGCTTACCGGGGGGTGAGCAGTTCTTC.

This clonotype was counted only a few times. The rearrangement links TRBV10-3 to TRBJ2-5, with TRBD1 as a possible D gene (5 bases). This CDR3 region has 14 residues. The V end lost 3 bases, the J end lost 5 bases, and 13 bases lay between the germline ends. The germline CDR1 and CDR2 sequences are ENHRY and SYGVKD. CDR3 bases: TGTGCCATCAGTGACCGACAGTTAGGGGAGACCCAGTACTTC. Translated, it gives CAISDRQLGETQYF.

This chain uses TRBV6-2 or TRBV6-3 with TRBJ2-5, with 7 bases matching TRBD2. Germline CDR1 and CDR2: MNHEY and SVGEGT. J lost 5 bases, V lost 4 bases, and 4 bases had no gene match. The CDR3 has 13 residues. CDR3 bases: TGTGCCAGCAGTTCGACTAGCTTGGAGACCCAGTACTTC. As protein: CASSSTSLETQYF.

Details on this clonotype: One base away lies a much larger clone, so this may be a sequencing read error. This chain connects TRBV28 to TRBJ2-7; D is unclear. CDR1 is MDHEN and CDR2 is SYDVKM in the germline V gene. The CDR3 extends over 11 amino acids. The V end was cut by 6 bases, the J end by 6 bases, with 9 bases between. The CDR3 here is CASSQAPEQYF. CDR3 sequence (DNA): TGTGCCAGCAGCCAAGCTCCCGAGCAGTACTTC.

This rearrangement joins TRBV6-6 to TRBJ1-6, with 9 bases fitting TRBD1. There are 15 residues in the CDR3. V lost 8 bases to trimming and J lost 4 bases; unmatched junction nucleotides: 6. Germline lookup yields CDR1 MNHNY and CDR2 SVGAGI (reference sequence). DNA of the CDR3: TGTGCCAGCGGACCCGGGACAGGGTATAATTCACCCCTCCACTTT. Translation gives CASGPGTGYNSPLHF.

The chain uses TRBV7-2 and TRBJ2-3, with D tentatively TRBD1 (6 bases). The CDR3 has 15 residues. V was clipped by 4 bases and J by 0 bases, with 11 bases between them. Germline lookup yields CDR1 SGHTA and CDR2 FQGNSA. CDR3 bases: TGTGCCAGCAGCTCGCCGGGACACAGCACAGATACGCAGTATTTT. Encoded protein: CASSSPGHSTDTQYF.

This clonotype is a singleton in its sample. V usage is TRBV19 and J usage is TRBJ1-1; D remains ambiguous. CDR3 size: 13 residues. Trimming took off 3 bases at V and 3 bases at J, with 8 bases between the two ends. Germline V gives CDR1 LNHDA, CDR2 SQIVND (reference sequence). The CDR3 is CASSISGDTEAFF. In DNA form, the CDR3 reads TGTGCCAGTAGTATCTCTGGGGACACTGAAGCTTTCTTT.

Points on this clonotype: Relative to the germline gene, one junction end is altered; a read error may explain this. The chain uses TRBV7-9 and TRBJ2-3; D may be TRBD2 (5 bases). Germline values: CDR1 SEHNR, CDR2 FQNEAQ (reference sequence). This CDR3 spans 14 amino acids. The CDR3 protein is CASSLIQRQETQYF. Written as DNA, the CDR3 is TGTGCCAGCAGCTTAATACAGCGGCAAGAGACCCAGTACTTT. Full variable domain (rest looked up from reference TRBV7-9 and TRBJ2-3): DTGVSQNPRHKITKRGQNVTFRCDPISEHNRLYWYRQTLGQGPEFLTYFQNEAQLEKSRLLSDRFSAERPKGSFSTLEIQRTEQGDSAMYLCASSLIQRQETQYFGPGTRLTVL.

This sequence joins TRBV4-1 and TRBJ2-5; TRBD2 matches at 8 bases. The germline V gene has CDR1 MGHRA and CDR2 YSYEKL. The CDR3 contains 15 residues. With 2 bases clipped from V and 2 bases from J, the junction kept 4 bases outside the gene matches. CDR3 nucleotide sequence: TGCGCCAGCAGCCAACGACTAGCGACACAAGAGACCCAGTACTTC. Translating it yields CASSQRLATQETQYF.

The chain is built from TRBV9 and TRBJ2-1, with D uncertain. Trimming shortened V by 2 bases and J by 6 bases, and 15 bases separated the two germline ends. The CDR3 length is 15 residues. From germline, CDR1 is SGDLS and CDR2 YYNGEE. The CDR3 sequence is CASSVEQSGPNEQFF. CDR3 nucleotides: TGTGCCAGCAGCGTTGAGCAGTCAGGACCCAATGAGCAGTTCTTC.